The rows below give T cell receptor beta chains drawn from one sample of a study of identical twins. TCRdb itself ran the 5' RACE reads through MiXCR, one entry per CDR3 protein. The sample holds hundreds of thousands of distinct CDR3 sequences; over 15% are singletons and the top ten take about an eighth. Another study also made use of these data, one on T cells expressing NK-cell markers.

The sequenced material came from PBMCs. These receptors all come from a woman aged 18-29 years in good health. The CDR3 runs from the conserved cysteine through the conserved F or W. D genes are given only for firm matches. Clone sizes are given selectively: once, few, many, or a class where the clone is expanded.

CDR3 protein	CDR3 DNA	clone size	V gene	J gene	D gene
CASSRSGTGNNEQFF	TGTGCCAGCAGCCGGTCCGGGACAGGTAACAATGAGCAGTTCTTC	few	TRBV6-1	TRBJ2-1	TRBD1
CASSSYSVPGELFF	TGTGCCAGCAGCTCGTATTCCGTACCCGGGGAGCTGTTTTTT	-	TRBV11-2	TRBJ2-2	-
CSVGQGSYNEQFF	TGCAGCGTTGGGCAGGGGTCCTACAATGAGCAGTTCTTC	many	TRBV29-1	TRBJ2-1	-
CASSATFEGRLDYGYTF	TGCGCCAGCAGTGCCACATTTGAGGGGAGGTTGGACTATGGCTACACCTTC	few	TRBV10-2	TRBJ1-2	-
CSAAGLAGGSDTQYF	TGCAGTGCCGCCGGACTAGCGGGGGGCTCAGATACGCAGTATTTT	-	TRBV20-1	TRBJ2-3	TRBD2
CASGRSNTEAFF	TGTGCCAGCGGACGGTCGAACACTGAAGCTTTCTTT	-	TRBV6-2/TRBV6-3	TRBJ1-1	-
CASSPPTSGRYEPYF	TGTGCCAGCTCACCACCCACTAGCGGGAGGTACGAGCCGTACTTC	-	TRBV18	TRBJ2-7	TRBD2
CASSLELLAGYNEQFF	TGTGCCAGCAGCTTAGAACTGCTAGCGGGGTACAATGAGCAGTTCTTC	-	TRBV7-2	TRBJ2-1	TRBD2
CASSGWSRDKSYEQYF	TGTGCCAGCAGCGGTTGGAGTCGGGATAAATCCTACGAGCAGTACTTC	-	TRBV6-1	TRBJ2-7	-
CASSQDRFYPWSRWGSYNEQFF	TGCGCCAGCAGCCAAGATAGATTCTACCCGTGGAGTAGATGGGGCTCCTACAATGAGCAGTTCTTC	-	TRBV4-1	TRBJ2-1	-
CATSDRSTGAKDSMQYF	TGTGCCACCAGTGACCGATCCACAGGGGCTAAAGACTCAATGCAGTATTTT	-	TRBV24-1	TRBJ2-3	TRBD1
CASSYVREQYF	TGTGCCAGCAGTTACGTTCGCGAGCAGTACTTC	few	TRBV6-6	TRBJ2-7	-
CASISGVYGYTF	TGTGCCAGCATTTCGGGCGTCTATGGCTACACCTTC	few	TRBV6-6	TRBJ1-2	-
CATSFPGLGSTDTQYF	TGTGCCACCAGCTTCCCGGGACTAGGTTCCACAGATACGCAGTATTTT	few	TRBV15	TRBJ2-3	TRBD2
CASSSLLNYEPQYF	TGCGCCAGCAGTTCCCTTTTAAACTACGAGCCGCAGTATTTT	-	TRBV5-1	TRBJ2-3	-
CSASYGVPYEQYF	TGCAGTGCTAGTTACGGGGTCCCCTACGAGCAGTACTTC	many	TRBV20-1	TRBJ2-7	-
CSASRGNQETQYF	TGCAGTGCTAGCCGGGGGAATCAAGAGACCCAGTACTTC	-	TRBV20-1	TRBJ2-5	-
CASSLNTRYNGELFF	TGTGCCAGCAGCCTAAACACAAGATACAACGGGGAGCTGTTTTTT	-	TRBV27	TRBJ2-2	-
CASSQDRGELFF	TGTGCCAGCAGCCAAGATCGGGGGGAGCTGTTTTTT	few	TRBV3-1	TRBJ2-2	-
CASSEWGGRNEKLFF	TGTGCCAGCAGTGAATGGGGGGGTCGTAATGAAAAACTGTTTTTT	-	TRBV2	TRBJ1-4	-